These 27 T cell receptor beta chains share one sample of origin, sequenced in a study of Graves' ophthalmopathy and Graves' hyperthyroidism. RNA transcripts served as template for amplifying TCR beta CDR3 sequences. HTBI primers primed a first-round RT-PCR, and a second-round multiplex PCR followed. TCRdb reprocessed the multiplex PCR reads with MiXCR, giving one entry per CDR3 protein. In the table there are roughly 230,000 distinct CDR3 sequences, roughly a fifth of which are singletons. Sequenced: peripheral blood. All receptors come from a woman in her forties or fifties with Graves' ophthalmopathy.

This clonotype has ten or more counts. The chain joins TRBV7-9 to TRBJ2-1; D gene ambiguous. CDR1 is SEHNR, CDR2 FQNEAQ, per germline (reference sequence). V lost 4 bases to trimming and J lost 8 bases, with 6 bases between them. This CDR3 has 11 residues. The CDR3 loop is CASSSFYEQFF. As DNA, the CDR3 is TGTGCCAGCAGCTCCTTCTATGAGCAGTTCTTC.

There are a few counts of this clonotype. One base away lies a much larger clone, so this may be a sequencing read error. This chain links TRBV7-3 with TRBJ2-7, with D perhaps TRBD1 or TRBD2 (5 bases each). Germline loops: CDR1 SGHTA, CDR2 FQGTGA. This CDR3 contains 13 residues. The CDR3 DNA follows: TGTGCCAGCAGCCCCCAGGGTTCGGAGGAGCGGTACTTC. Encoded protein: CASSPQGSEERYF. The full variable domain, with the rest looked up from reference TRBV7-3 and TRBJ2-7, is GAGVSQTPSNKVTEKGKYVELRCDPISGHTALYWYRQSLGQGPEFLIYFQGTGAADDSGLPNDRFFAVRPEGSVSTLKIQRTERGDSAVYLCASSPQGSEERYFGPGTRLTVT.

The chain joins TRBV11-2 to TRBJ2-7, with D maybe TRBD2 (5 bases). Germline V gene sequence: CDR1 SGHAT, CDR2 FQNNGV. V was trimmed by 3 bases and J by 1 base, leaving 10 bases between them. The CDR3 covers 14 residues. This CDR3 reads CASSLRAVSYEQYF. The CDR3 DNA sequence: TGTGCCAGCAGCTTGAGGGCGGTTTCCTACGAGCAGTACTTC.

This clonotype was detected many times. The CDR3 is CASSPMAGTGELFF. CDR3 DNA: TGCGCCAGCAGCCCGATGGCAGGGACCGGGGAGCTGTTTTTT. The chain links TRBV4-1 to TRBJ2-2; maybe TRBD1 (5 bases). CDR1 and CDR2 (germline): MGHRA, YSYEKL. The CDR3 runs 14 residues. Trimming took 4 bases from V and 5 from J, leaving 11 bases between them.

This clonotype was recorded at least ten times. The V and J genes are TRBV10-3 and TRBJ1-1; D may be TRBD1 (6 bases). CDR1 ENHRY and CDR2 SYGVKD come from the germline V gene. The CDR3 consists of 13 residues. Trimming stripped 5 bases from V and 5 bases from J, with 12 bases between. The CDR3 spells CAISQGQRTEAFF. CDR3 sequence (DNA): TGTGCCATCAGTCAGGGGCAGCGGACTGAAGCTTTCTTT.

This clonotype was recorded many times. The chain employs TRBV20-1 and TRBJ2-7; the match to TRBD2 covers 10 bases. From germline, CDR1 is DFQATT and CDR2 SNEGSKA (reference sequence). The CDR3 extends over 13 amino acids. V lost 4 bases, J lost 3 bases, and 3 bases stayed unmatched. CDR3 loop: CSATGLASYEQYF. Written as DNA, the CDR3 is TGCAGTGCTACGGGACTAGCGAGCTACGAGCAGTACTTC.

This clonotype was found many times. The CDR3 bases are TGTGCCAGTAGTCCGAGACAGGGTCACGCCGGGGAGCTGTTTTTT. Its protein product is CASSPRQGHAGELFF. V gene TRBV19 combines with J gene TRBJ2-2; 7 bases map to TRBD1. J gave up 6 bases and V 5 bases, and 9 bases lay outside the gene matches. The V gene's germline CDR1 is LNHDA and CDR2 SQIVND (reference sequence). The length of the CDR3 is 15 residues. The full variable domain, its missing parts supplied by reference TRBV19 and TRBJ2-2, is DGGITQSPKYLFRKEGQNVTLSCEQNLNHDAMYWYRQDPGQGLRLIYYSQIVNDFQKGDIAEGYSVSREKKESFPLTVTSAQKNPTAFYLCASSPRQGHAGELFFGEGSRLTVL.

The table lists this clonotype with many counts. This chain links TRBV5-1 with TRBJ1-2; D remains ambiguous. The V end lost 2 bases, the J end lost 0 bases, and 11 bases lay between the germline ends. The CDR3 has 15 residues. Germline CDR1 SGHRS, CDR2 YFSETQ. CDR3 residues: CASSFLTDANYGYTF. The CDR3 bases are TGCGCCAGCAGCTTCTTAACGGACGCTAACTATGGCTACACCTTC.

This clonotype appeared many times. CDR3 in DNA: TGTGCCAGCAGGCCCGCTCGGCAGGGCAGTCAGCCCCAGCATTTT. Translating gives CASRPARQGSQPQHF. V usage is TRBV28 and J usage is TRBJ1-5; maybe TRBD1 (5 bases). This CDR3 is built from 15 residues. The germline gives CDR1 MDHEN, CDR2 SYDVKM. V shed 6 bases and J shed 6 bases, with 18 bases lying between them.

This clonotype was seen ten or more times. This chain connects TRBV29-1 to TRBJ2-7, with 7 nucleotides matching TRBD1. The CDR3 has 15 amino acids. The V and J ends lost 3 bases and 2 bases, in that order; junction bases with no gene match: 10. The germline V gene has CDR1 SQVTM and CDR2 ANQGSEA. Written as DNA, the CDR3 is TGCAGCGTTGAGGGGGTAGGGGGCGCACCCTACGAGCAGTACTTC. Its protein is CSVEGVGGAPYEQYF.

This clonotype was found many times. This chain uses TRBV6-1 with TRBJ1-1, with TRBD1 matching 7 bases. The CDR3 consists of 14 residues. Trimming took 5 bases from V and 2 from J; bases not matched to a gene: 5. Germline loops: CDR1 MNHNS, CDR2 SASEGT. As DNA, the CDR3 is TGTGCCAGCAGTACGACAGGGTCCAACACTGAAGCTTTCTTT. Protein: CASSTTGSNTEAFF.

CDR3 sequence: CASSPGARGGGSNQPQHF. For the CDR3, the DNA is TGTGCCAGCAGTCCCGGAGCGAGGGGTGGGGGGAGCAATCAGCCCCAGCATTTT. V and J are TRBV2 and TRBJ1-5; perhaps TRBD1 as D (5 bases). CDR1 SNHLY and CDR2 FYNNEI come from the germline V gene. The CDR3 covers 18 residues. Trimming took off 5 bases at V and 1 base at J, with 21 bases between the two ends. Full variable domain (rest looked up from reference TRBV2 and TRBJ1-5): EPEVTQTPSHQVTQMGQEVILRCVPISNHLYFYWYRQILGQKVEFLVSFYNNEISEKSEIFDDQFSVERPDGSNFTLKIRSTKLEDSAMYFCASSPGARGGGSNQPQHFGDGTRLSIL.

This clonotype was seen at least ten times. CDR3 coding DNA: TGTGCCAGTAGTCCCAAGGGTCTCAGCAATCAGCCCCAGCATTTT. Its translation is CASSPKGLSNQPQHF. This chain links TRBV19 with TRBJ1-5, with D unclear. Deletions cut 5 bases from V and 1 base from J, with 12 bases between. Germline CDR1 LNHDA, CDR2 SQIVND (reference sequence). CDR3 length: 15 residues.

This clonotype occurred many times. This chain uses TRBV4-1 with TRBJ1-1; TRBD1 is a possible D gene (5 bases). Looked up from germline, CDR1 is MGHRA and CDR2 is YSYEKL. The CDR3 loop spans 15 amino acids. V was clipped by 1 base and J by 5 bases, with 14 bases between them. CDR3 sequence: CASSQGSRAETEAFF. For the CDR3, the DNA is TGCGCCAGCAGCCAAGGTAGCAGGGCCGAGACTGAAGCTTTCTTT.

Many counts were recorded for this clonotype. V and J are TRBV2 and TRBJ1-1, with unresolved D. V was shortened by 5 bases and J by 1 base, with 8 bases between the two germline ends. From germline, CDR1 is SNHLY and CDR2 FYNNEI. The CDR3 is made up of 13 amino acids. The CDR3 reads CASSTTPNTEAFF. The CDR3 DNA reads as TGTGCCAGCAGTACTACTCCGAACACTGAAGCTTTCTTT.

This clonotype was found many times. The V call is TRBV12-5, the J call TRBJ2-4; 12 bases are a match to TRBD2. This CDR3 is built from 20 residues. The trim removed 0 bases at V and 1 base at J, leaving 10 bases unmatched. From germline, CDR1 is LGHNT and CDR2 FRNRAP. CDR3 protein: CASGLVQGLAGGRAKNIQYF. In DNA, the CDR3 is TGTGCTAGTGGTTTGGTACAAGGGCTAGCGGGAGGGCGGGCCAAAAACATTCAGTACTTC.

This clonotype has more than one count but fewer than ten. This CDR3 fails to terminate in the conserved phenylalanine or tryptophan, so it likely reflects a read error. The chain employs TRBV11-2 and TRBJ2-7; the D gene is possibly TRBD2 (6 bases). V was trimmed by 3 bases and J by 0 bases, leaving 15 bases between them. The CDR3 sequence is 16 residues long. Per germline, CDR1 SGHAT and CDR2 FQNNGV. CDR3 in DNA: TGTGCCAGCAGCTTTCCCCTTGCGGGACCCTCCTACGAGCAGTACCTC. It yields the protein CASSFPLAGPSYEQYL.

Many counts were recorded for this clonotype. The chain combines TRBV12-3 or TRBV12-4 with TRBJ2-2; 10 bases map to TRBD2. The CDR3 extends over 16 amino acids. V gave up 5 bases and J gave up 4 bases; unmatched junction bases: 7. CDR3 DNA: TGTGCCAGCAGTCCAAGCGGGAGGGCGGGCACCGGGGAGCTGTTTTTT. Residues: CASSPSGRAGTGELFF.

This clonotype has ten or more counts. CDR3 DNA: TGCAGTGCAAGACAGGGAACTGGGGCCAACGTCCTGACTTTC. Protein product: CSARQGTGANVLTF. The J gene is TRBJ2-6, the V gene TRBV20-1, with 7 bases fitting TRBD1. J gave up 2 bases and V 6 bases, and 4 bases lay outside the gene matches. Germline CDR1 is DFQATT and CDR2 is SNEGSKA (reference sequence). The CDR3 is made up of 14 amino acids.

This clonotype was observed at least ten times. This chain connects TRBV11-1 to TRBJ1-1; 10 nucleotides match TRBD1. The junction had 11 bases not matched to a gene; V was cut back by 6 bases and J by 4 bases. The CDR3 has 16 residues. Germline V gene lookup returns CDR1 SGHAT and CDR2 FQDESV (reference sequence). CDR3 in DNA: TGTGCCAGCAGAGACAGGACAGGGGGTATGGGCACTGAAGCTTTCTTT. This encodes CASRDRTGGMGTEAFF.

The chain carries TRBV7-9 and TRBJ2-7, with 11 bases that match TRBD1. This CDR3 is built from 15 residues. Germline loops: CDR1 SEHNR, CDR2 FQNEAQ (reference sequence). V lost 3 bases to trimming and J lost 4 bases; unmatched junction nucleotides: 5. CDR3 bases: TGTGCCAGCAGCTTTAAGGACAGGGGGCCTTACGAGCAGTACTTC. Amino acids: CASSFKDRGPYEQYF.

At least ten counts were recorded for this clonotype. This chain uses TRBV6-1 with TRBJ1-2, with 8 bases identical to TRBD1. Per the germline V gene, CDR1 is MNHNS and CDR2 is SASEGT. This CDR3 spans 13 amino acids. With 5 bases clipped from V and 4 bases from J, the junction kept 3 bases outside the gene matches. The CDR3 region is CASSQGAGYGYTF. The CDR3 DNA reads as TGTGCCAGCAGTCAGGGGGCTGGCTATGGCTACACCTTC.

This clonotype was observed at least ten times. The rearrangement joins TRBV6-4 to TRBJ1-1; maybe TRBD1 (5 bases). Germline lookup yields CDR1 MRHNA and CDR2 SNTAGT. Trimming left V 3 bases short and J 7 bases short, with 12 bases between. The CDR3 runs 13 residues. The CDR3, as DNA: TGTGCCAGCAGTGAGGGCAAAGGGGATGAAGCTTTCTTT. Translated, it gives CASSEGKGDEAFF.

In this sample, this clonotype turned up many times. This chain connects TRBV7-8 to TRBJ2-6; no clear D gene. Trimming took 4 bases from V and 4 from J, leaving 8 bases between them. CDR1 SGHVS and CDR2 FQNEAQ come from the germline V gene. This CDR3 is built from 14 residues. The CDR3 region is CASSSSLGANVLTF. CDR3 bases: TGTGCCAGCAGCTCGAGCTTGGGGGCCAACGTCCTGACTTTC.

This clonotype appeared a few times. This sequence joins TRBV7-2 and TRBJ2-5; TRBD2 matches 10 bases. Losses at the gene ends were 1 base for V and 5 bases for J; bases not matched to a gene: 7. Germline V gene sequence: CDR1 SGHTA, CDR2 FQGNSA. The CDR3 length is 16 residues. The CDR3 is CASSLDTSGMRETQYF. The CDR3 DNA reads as TGTGCCAGCAGCTTAGATACTAGCGGGATGAGGGAGACCCAGTACTTC. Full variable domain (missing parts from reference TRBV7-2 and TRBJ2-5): GAGVSQSPSNKVTEKGKDVELRCDPISGHTALYWYRQSLGQGLEFLIYFQGNSAPDKSGLPSDRFSAERTGGSVSTLTIQRTQQEDSAVYLCASSLDTSGMRETQYFGPGTRLLVL.

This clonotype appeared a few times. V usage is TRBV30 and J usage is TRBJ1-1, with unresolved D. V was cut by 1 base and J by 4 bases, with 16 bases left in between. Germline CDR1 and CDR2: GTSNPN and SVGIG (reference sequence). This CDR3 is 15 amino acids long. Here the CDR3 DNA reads TGTGCCTGGAGTGCGTTTGTTGAAGGGCCCACTGAAGCTTTCTTT. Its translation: CAWSAFVEGPTEAFF. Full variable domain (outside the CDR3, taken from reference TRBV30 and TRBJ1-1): SQTIHQWPATLVQPVGSPLSLECTVEGTSNPNLYWYRQAAGRGLQLLFYSVGIGQISSEVPQNLSASRPQDRQFILSSKKLLLSDSGFYLCAWSAFVEGPTEAFFGQGTRLTVV.

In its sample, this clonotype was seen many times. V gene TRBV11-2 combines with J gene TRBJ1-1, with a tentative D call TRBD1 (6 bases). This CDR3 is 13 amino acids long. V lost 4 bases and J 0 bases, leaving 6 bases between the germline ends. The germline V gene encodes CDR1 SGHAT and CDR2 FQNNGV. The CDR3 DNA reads TGTGCCAGCAGCTGGGACATGAACACTGAAGCTTTCTTT. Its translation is CASSWDMNTEAFF.